Reported below is one T cell receptor beta chain. These data belong to a study of blood T cell repertoires in COVID-19. Turning to the study itself: Some COVID-19 samples were acute and others convalescent; all came from the United States, Italy and Spain. In each case, the material was cDNA or gDNA derived from T cells, B-cell-depleted T cells, or PBMCs.

Trimming shortened V by 0 bases and J by 4 bases, and 13 bases separated the two germline ends. Looked up from germline, CDR1 is SGHVS and CDR2 is FNYEAQ. This CDR3 is 15 amino acids long. Per the original data handling: Amplification with reference gene primers provided the estimates of nucleated cell counts. TCRdb's copy holds only in-frame clones and misses some; the assay was immunoSEQ multiplex PCR. V, J and clone size were drawn from that table, and D and trimming were deduced from the DNA. The sample comprises about 400,000 clones, 80% to 90% of which are singletons, and roughly 4.3% rests with the top ten.

This clonotype was obtained from a woman in her thirties with acute or convalescent COVID-19. Source material: peripheral blood. The J gene is TRBJ2-7, the V gene TRBV7-6, with a possible D match to TRBD1 (6 bases). The CDR3, as DNA: TGTGCCAGCAGCTTAGCCAGGGGAGCTGGATACGAGCAGTACTTC. It specifies CASSLARGAGYEQYF.